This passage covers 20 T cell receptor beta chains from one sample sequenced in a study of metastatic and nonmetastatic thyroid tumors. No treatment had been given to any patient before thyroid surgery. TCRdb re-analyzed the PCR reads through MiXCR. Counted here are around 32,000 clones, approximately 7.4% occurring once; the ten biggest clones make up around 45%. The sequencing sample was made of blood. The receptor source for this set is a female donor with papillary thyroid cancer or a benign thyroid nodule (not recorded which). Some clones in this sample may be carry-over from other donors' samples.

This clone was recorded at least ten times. The CDR3 DNA is TGTGCCAGCAGAACTAGCGGGAGCACCGGGGAGCTGTTTTTT. Translating it yields CASRTSGSTGELFF. V gene TRBV12-3 or TRBV12-4 combines with J gene TRBJ2-2, with 11 bases aligning to TRBD2. Trimming at V came to 6 bases and at J to 4 bases, leaving 1 base not matched to a gene. The CDR3 loop spans 14 amino acids.

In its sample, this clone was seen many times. CDR3 nucleotide sequence: TGTGCCAGCAGCTTAACAGGGGGTTCGAACACCGGGGAGCTGTTTTTT. Encoded protein: CASSLTGGSNTGELFF. J is TRBJ2-2 and V is TRBV7-3; D is perhaps TRBD1 (6 bases). Germline assignment: CDR1 SGHTA and CDR2 FQGTGA. V was trimmed by 0 bases and J by 0 bases, leaving 8 bases between them. The CDR3 loop spans 16 amino acids. The variable domain in full, with the rest retrieved from reference TRBV7-3 and TRBJ2-2, is GAGVSQTPSNKVTEKGKYVELRCDPISGHTALYWYRQSLGQGPEFLIYFQGTGAADDSGLPNDRFFAVRPEGSVSTLKIQRTERGDSAVYLCASSLTGGSNTGELFFGEGSRLTVL.

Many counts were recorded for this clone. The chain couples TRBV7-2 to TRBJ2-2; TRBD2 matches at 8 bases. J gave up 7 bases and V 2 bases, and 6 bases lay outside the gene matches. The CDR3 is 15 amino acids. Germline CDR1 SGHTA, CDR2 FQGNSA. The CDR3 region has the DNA TGTGCCAGCAGCTTACGGGGGGGCCAGATCGGGGAGCTGTTTTTT. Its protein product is CASSLRGGQIGELFF.

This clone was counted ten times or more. The CDR3 sequence is CATASGGASDTQYF. The DNA of the CDR3 is TGCGCCACCGCAAGCGGGGGGGCTTCAGATACGCAGTATTTT. The chain couples TRBV5-1 to TRBJ2-3; 10 bases map to TRBD2. V was pared by 9 bases and J by 4 bases, with 8 bases of the junction left unmatched. CDR1 and CDR2 (germline): SGHRS, YFSETQ. The CDR3 is 14 amino acids. Variable domain in full (rest from reference TRBV5-1 and TRBJ2-3): KAGVTQTPRYLIKTRGQQVTLSCSPISGHRSVSWYQQTPGQGLQFLFEYFSETQRNKGNFPGRFSGRQFSNSRSEMNVSTLELGDSALYLCATASGGASDTQYFGPGTRLTVL.

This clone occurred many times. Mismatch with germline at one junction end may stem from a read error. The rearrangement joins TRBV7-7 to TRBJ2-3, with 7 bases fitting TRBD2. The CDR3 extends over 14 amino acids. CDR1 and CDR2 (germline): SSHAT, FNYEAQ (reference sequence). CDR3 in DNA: TGTGCTAGCAGCTTAAGCGGGGCCGCAGATACGCAGTATTTT. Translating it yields CASSLSGAADTQYF.

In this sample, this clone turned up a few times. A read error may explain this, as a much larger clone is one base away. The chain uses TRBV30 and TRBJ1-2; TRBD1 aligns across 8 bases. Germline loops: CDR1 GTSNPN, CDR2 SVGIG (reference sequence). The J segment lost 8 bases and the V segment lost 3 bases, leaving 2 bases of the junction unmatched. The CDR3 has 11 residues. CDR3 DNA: TGTGCCTGGAGGACAGGGGCCGGCTACACCTTC. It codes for CAWRTGAGYTF.

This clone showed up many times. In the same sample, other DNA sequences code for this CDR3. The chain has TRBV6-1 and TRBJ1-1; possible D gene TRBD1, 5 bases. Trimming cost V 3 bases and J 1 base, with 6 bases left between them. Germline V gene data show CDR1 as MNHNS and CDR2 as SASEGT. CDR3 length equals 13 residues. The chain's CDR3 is CASSERGNTEAFF. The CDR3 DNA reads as TGTGCCAGCAGTGAGAGGGGGAACACTGAAGCTTTCTTT.

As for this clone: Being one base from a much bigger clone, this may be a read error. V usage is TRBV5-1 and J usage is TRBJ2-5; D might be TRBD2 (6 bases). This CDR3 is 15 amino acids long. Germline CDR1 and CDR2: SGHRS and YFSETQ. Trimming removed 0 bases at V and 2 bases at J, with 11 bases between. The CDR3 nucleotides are TGCGCCAGCAGCTTGGCCCAGGGACTTCAAGAGACCCAGTACTTC. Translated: CASSLAQGLQETQYF.

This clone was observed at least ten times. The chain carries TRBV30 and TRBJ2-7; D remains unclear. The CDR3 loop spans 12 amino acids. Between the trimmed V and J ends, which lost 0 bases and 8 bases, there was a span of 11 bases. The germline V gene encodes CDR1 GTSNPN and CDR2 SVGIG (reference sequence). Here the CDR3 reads CAWSVRIAKQYF. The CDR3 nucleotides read TGTGCCTGGAGTGTCAGGATCGCAAAGCAGTACTTC. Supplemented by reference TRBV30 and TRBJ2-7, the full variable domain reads SQTIHQWPATLVQPVGSPLSLECTVEGTSNPNLYWYRQAAGRGLQLLFYSVGIGQISSEVPQNLSASRPQDRQFILSSKKLLLSDSGFYLCAWSVRIAKQYFGPGTRLTVT.

The CDR3 DNA reads TGTGCCAGCAGCTCAGAGTCTGGGAAAGGGGTTCACGAGACCCAGTACTTC. It is translated as CASSSESGKGVHETQYF. The rearrangement links TRBV7-2 to TRBJ2-5, with a weak D call TRBD1 (5 bases). The CDR3 loop spans 17 amino acids. The V gene lost 4 bases and the J gene lost 5 bases, with 23 bases spanning the gap. Per the germline V gene, CDR1 is SGHTA and CDR2 is FQGNSA.

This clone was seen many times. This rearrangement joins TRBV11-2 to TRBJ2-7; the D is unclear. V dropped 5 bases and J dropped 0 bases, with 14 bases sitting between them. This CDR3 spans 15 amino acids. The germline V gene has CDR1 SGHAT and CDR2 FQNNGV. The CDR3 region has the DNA TGTGCCAGCAGCCCCCTGGCTGCCAGCTCCTACGAGCAGTACTTC. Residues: CASSPLAASSYEQYF.

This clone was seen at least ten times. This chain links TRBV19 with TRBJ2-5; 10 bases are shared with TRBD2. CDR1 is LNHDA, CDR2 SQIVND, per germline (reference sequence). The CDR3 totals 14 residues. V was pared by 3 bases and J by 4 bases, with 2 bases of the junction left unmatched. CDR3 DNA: TGTGCCAGTAGTATGCTAGCGGGAGTAGAGACCCAGTACTTC. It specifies CASSMLAGVETQYF.

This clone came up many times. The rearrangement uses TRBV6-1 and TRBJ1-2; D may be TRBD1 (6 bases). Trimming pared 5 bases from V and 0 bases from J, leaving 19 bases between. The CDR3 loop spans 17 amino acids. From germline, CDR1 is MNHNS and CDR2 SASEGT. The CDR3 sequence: CASSSKGHSRPNYGYTF. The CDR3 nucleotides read TGTGCCAGCAGTTCCAAGGGACACTCCCGACCTAACTATGGCTACACCTTC.

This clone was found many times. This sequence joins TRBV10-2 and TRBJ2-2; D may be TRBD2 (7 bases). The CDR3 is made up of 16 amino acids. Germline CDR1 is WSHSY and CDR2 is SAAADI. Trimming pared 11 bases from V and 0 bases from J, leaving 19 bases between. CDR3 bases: TGCGCCGGGTGGGCGGGGGCACAGTCGAACACCGGGGAGCTGTTTTTT. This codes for CAGWAGAQSNTGELFF.

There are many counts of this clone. The CDR3 nucleotides read TGTGCCAGCAGCTCTGCCCACTCGACAGGGGGCTCTGGAAACACCATATATTTT. Amino acid sequence: CASSSAHSTGGSGNTIYF. V gene TRBV11-1 combines with J gene TRBJ1-3; TRBD1 agrees at 9 bases. The V segment lost 4 bases and the J segment 0 bases; nucleotides outside the gene matches: 10. The V gene's germline CDR1 is SGHAT and CDR2 FQDESV (reference sequence). This CDR3 has 18 residues.

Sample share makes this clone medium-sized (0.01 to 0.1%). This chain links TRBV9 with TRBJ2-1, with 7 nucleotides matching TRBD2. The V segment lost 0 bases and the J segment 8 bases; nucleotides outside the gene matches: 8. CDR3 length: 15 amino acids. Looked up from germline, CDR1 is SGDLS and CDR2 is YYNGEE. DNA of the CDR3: TGTGCCAGCAGCGTAGAATACGGGAGGTCGGATGAGCAGTTCTTC. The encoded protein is CASSVEYGRSDEQFF.

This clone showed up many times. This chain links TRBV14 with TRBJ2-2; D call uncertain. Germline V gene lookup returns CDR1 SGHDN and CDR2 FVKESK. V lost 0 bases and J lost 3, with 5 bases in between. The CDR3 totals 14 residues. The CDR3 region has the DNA TGTGCCAGCAGCCAAGATCGGTACACCGGGGAGCTGTTTTTT. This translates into CASSQDRYTGELFF.

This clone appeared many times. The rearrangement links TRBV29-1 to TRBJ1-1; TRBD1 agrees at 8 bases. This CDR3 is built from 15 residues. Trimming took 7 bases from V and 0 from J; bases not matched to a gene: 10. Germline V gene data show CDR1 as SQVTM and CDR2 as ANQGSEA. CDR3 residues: CSAPGQGSMNTEAFF. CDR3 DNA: TGCAGCGCCCCCGGACAGGGCAGCATGAACACTGAAGCTTTCTTT.

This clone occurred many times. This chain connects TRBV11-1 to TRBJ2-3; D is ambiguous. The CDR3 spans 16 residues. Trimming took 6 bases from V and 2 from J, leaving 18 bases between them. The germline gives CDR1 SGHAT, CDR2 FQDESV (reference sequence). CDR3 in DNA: TGTGCCAGCAGGTGGGCTGCCACAACTACCACAGATACGCAGTATTTT. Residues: CASRWAATTTTDTQYF.

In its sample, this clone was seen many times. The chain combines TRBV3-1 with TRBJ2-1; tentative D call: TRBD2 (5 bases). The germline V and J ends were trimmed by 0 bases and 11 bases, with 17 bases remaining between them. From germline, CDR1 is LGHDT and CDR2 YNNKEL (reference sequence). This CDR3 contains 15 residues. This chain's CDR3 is CASSQDYPSSIQQFF. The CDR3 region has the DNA TGTGCCAGCAGCCAAGATTACCCTAGCAGCATACAGCAGTTCTTC.